This entry lists 14 T cell receptor beta chains sequenced from one sample in a study of CD8+ T cells in alopecia areata. Reverse transcribed after extraction, RNA yielded cDNA as the sequencing template. TCRdb's table, derived via immunoSEQ multiplex PCR, lists solely in-frame clones and lacks some. The counts give roughly 110,000 clones, none of them seen only once; around 20% is held by the top ten. The specimen was lesional skin. Receptor source: a C3H/HeJ mouse with alopecia areata. The strain's MHC haplotype is H2-k.

Many counts were recorded for this clone. Gene names refer to mouse genes. Read data end 4 residues before the CDR3 end; the end is taken from the germline J gene. The V call is TRBV13-3, the J call TRBJ2-1; TRBD2 matches 10 bases. The CDR3 covers 15 residues. With V trimmed by 2 bases and J by 6 bases, 5 bases remained unmatched. The germline gives CDR1 NNHDY, CDR2 SYVADS. CDR3 DNA (partial): TGTGCCAGCAGTGAGAGGACTGGGGGAGGTGCT. Amino acids: CASSERTGGGA. The whole CDR3 protein is CASSERTGGGAEQFF.

Note on this clone: Germline and genes here are mouse. The read ends 4 residues early relative to the CDR3; the germline J gene fills the gap. The J gene is TRBJ2-7, the V gene TRBV13-3; D may be TRBD2 (6 bases). The CDR3 extends over 13 amino acids. CDR1 is NNHDY and CDR2 is SYVADS in the germline V gene. V dropped 5 bases and J dropped 1 base, with 10 bases sitting between them. CDR3 DNA (partial): TGTGCCAGCAGCCACTGGGTTTCCTAT. As protein: CASSHWVSY. The CDR3 in its entirety is CASSHWVSYEQYF.

This clone was detected a few times. Mouse germline and gene names are used. The read falls 4 residues short of the CDR3 end, and the missing part is taken from the germline J gene. This chain joins TRBV13-1 and TRBJ2-1; no definite D call. The CDR3 is 13 amino acids. Germline CDR1 reads NSHNY; CDR2 reads SYGAGN. V was trimmed by 0 bases and J by 6 bases, leaving 7 bases between them. Here the CDR3 reads CASSDERVAEQFF. The part of the CDR3 DNA that was read is TGTGCCAGCAGTGATGAGAGGGTTGCT.

This clone was detected a few times. Mouse gene names and germline throughout. The read terminates 4 residues before the CDR3 end, so the remaining end is supplied by the germline J gene. V is TRBV13-3 and J is TRBJ2-4; 8 bases are a match to TRBD2. The germline gives CDR1 NNHDY, CDR2 SYVADS. The CDR3 length is 14 residues. CDR3 in amino acids: CARTGEEKRNTLYF. Partial CDR3 DNA: TGTGCCAGGACTGGGGAGGAGAAAAGAAAC.

This clone appeared a few times. Each gene name is a mouse one. Incomplete CDR3 DNA: TGTGCCAGCAGTGAGGCGGACTGGGGGGGTTCCTAT. Translating it yields CASSEADWGGSY. The CDR3, in full, reads CASSEADWGGSYEQYF. The V gene is TRBV13-3, the J gene TRBJ2-7, with TRBD2 matching over 12 bases. Read data end 4 residues before the CDR3 end; the end is taken from the germline J gene. The length of the CDR3 is 16 residues. Germline V gene sequence: CDR1 NNHDY, CDR2 SYVADS. Losses at the gene ends were 2 bases for V and 1 base for J; bases not matched to a gene: 4.

This clone was counted only a few times. Here the gene names and germline are mouse. The chain's CDR3 is CASSGDWGENDYTF. The part of the CDR3 DNA that was read is TGTGCCAGCAGTGGCGACTGGGGGGAGAAC. The chain combines TRBV13-3 with TRBJ1-2; possibly TRBD1 for D (5 bases). The read halts 4 residues ahead of the CDR3 end, with the missing end drawn from the germline J gene. CDR1 is NNHDY and CDR2 is SYVADS in the germline V gene. The CDR3 sequence is 14 residues long.

Concerning this clone: Gene names are the mouse ones. Read sequence stops 4 residues before the CDR3 end, and the germline J gene provides the missing end. The J gene is TRBJ2-3, the V gene TRBV19; the match to TRBD2 covers 8 bases. The V gene end was trimmed by 1 base and the J gene end by 0 bases; junction bases not matched to a gene: 7. This CDR3 has 17 residues. Germline CDR1 and CDR2: FNHDT and SITEND (reference sequence). The CDR3 protein is CASSIRLGGSSAETLYF. Incomplete CDR3 DNA: TGTGCCAGCAGTATAAGGCTGGGGGGTTCTAGTGCAGAA.

This clone was recorded a few times. All gene names here are mouse names. Coverage ceases 4 residues before the CDR3 finishes, and the germline J gene fills in the end. The same CDR3 also results from other DNA sequences found in this sample. This rearrangement joins TRBV19 to TRBJ2-5, with TRBD2 identical over 11 bases. Germline lookup yields CDR1 FNHDT and CDR2 SITEND (reference sequence). This CDR3 has 15 residues. CDR3 DNA, as far as it was read: TGTGCCAGCAGCCCAGACTGGGGGGGGGAAGAC. This gives the protein CASSPDWGGED. From start to end, the CDR3 is CASSPDWGGEDTQYF.

The table lists this clone with a few counts. Mouse germline and gene names are used. Read coverage stops 4 residues before the CDR3 terminus; the germline J gene supplies the remainder. The chain links TRBV17 to TRBJ2-2, with TRBD2 matching 8 bases. The CDR3 runs 16 residues. The trim removed 0 bases at V and 3 bases at J, leaving 3 bases unmatched. CDR1 and CDR2 from the germline V gene are MNHDT and YYDKIL. CDR3 residues: CASSRDRGGHTGQLYF. CDR3 DNA, as far as it was read: TGTGCTAGCAGTAGAGATCGGGGGGGGCACACCGGG.

This clone has more than one count but fewer than ten. These gene names are mouse names. The read terminates 4 residues before the CDR3 end, so the remaining end is supplied by the germline J gene. This chain links TRBV13-3 with TRBJ1-4; unclear D gene. The CDR3 length is 15 residues. Trimming left V 4 bases short and J 0 bases short, with 10 bases between. Germline V CDR1 and CDR2: NNHDY, SYVADS. The part of the CDR3 DNA that was read is TGTGCCAGCAGTTCCACGACATTTTCCAACGAA. Protein: CASSSTTFSNE. The complete CDR3 reads CASSSTTFSNERLFF.

On this clone itself: Gene names denote mouse genes. Read coverage stops 4 residues before the CDR3 terminus; the germline J gene supplies the remainder. The J gene is TRBJ2-7, the V gene TRBV19, with TRBD2 identical over 8 bases. There are 15 residues in the CDR3. Germline assignment: CDR1 FNHDT and CDR2 SITEND (reference sequence). V shed 4 bases, J shed 0 bases, and the junction held 6 bases outside the gene matches. CDR3 bases read: TGTGCCAGCAGTGACTGGGGAAGGAGCTCCTAT. Its translation is CASSDWGRSSY. The whole CDR3 sequence reads CASSDWGRSSYEQYF.

A note on this clone: Germline and genes: mouse. The CDR3 is cut off 4 residues early in the read; its end comes from the germline J gene. This chain joins TRBV13-3 and TRBJ2-1; TRBD1 aligns across 7 bases. V gave up 3 bases and J gave up 3 bases; unmatched junction bases: 3. The germline V gene has CDR1 NNHDY and CDR2 SYVADS. This CDR3 spans 14 amino acids. CDR3 DNA, as far as it was read: TGTGCCAGCAGTGCCTGGGACAGCTATGCT. Its protein product is CASSAWDSYA. From start to end, the CDR3 is CASSAWDSYAEQFF.

Turning to this clone: Gene names denote mouse genes. The read halts 4 residues ahead of the CDR3 end, with the missing end drawn from the germline J gene. V and J are TRBV1 and TRBJ2-7, with TRBD2 identical over 10 bases. In germline, CDR1 is NSQYPW, CDR2 LRSPGD (reference sequence). The CDR3 loop spans 13 amino acids. The CDR3 bases that were read are TGCACCTGCGGGGGGACTGGGGCATAT. Its translation: CTCGGTGAY. The whole CDR3 protein is CTCGGTGAYEQYF.

In the case of this clone: Gene names and germline refer to mouse. The read ends 4 residues before the CDR3 terminus; that terminus is restored from the germline J gene. This rearrangement joins TRBV13-2 to TRBJ2-4; 9 nucleotides match TRBD1. Germline CDR1 reads NNHNN; CDR2 reads SYGAGS (reference sequence). CDR3 length equals 15 residues. The junction had 4 bases not matched to a gene; V was cut back by 3 bases and J by 2 bases. The CDR3 region is CASGVTGGYQNTLYF. The CDR3 bases that were read are TGTGCCAGCGGTGTGACAGGGGGGTATCAAAAC.